The 9 T cell receptor beta chains below were found in one sample sequenced in a study of shared clonotypes between healthy human individuals. Produced via immunoSEQ multiplex PCR; TCRdb's table is partial and in-frame only. Of hundreds of thousands of clones listed, around 72% are singletons. The sample was memory CD4+ T cells sorted from blood. Subset: CD45RA-negative fraction. These receptors were taken from a woman between 25 and 40 years old in good health.

The chain has TRBV28 and TRBJ2-5; D gene uncertain. Germline values: CDR1 MDHEN, CDR2 SYDVKM. V was trimmed by 5 bases and J by 3 bases, leaving 19 bases between them. This CDR3 has 16 residues. The CDR3 sequence is CASSRPSYSRKETQYF. CDR3 bases: TGTGCCAGCAGTCGCCCTAGTTATTCGCGTAAAGAGACCCAGTACTTC.

The gene calls are TRBV5-1 and TRBJ2-5, with D uncertain. The CDR3 extends over 14 amino acids. V was trimmed by 2 bases and J by 0 bases, leaving 8 bases between them. Per the germline V gene, CDR1 is SGHRS and CDR2 is YFSETQ. The DNA for the CDR3 is TGCGCCAGCAGCTTCCAGTTAGACCAAGAGACCCAGTACTTC. Residues: CASSFQLDQETQYF.

The V gene is TRBV9, the J gene TRBJ2-6; D gene ambiguous. In germline, CDR1 is SGDLS, CDR2 YYNGEE. CDR3 length: 15 residues. V lost 2 bases and J lost 0, with 6 bases in between. The CDR3 DNA is TGTGCCAGCAGCGTTGGAGTCTCTGGGGCCAACGTCCTGACTTTC. Translation: CASSVGVSGANVLTF.

The genes are TRBV7-9 and TRBJ2-3; maybe TRBD2 (6 bases). CDR1 and CDR2 (germline): SEHNR, FQNEAQ (reference sequence). Between the trimmed V and J ends, which lost 8 bases and 5 bases, there was a span of 14 bases. The CDR3 contains 13 residues. This CDR3 reads CASLGLMGDTQYF. The CDR3, as DNA: TGTGCCAGCCTGGGACTTATGGGAGATACGCAGTATTTT.

This chain uses TRBV28 with TRBJ2-7; perhaps TRBD2 as D (6 bases). The CDR3 runs to 15 residues. V dropped 5 bases and J dropped 4 bases, with 18 bases sitting between them. CDR1 and CDR2 (germline): MDHEN, SYDVKM. CDR3 bases: TGTGCCAGCAGTATCCCAAGACTAGTGAGGTACGAGCAGTACTTC. This translates into CASSIPRLVRYEQYF.

This clone has just a few counts. This chain links TRBV30 with TRBJ2-7; tentatively, D is TRBD1 or TRBD2 (5 bases each). The V end lost 6 bases, the J end lost 2 bases, and 20 bases lay between the germline ends. CDR3 length: 15 amino acids. Germline-derived CDR1 and CDR2 are GTSNPN and SVGIG (reference sequence). The CDR3 region is CACPSGRASTYEQYF. CDR3 in DNA: TGTGCCTGCCCTTCGGGACGTGCGAGCACCTACGAGCAGTACTTC.

The chain links TRBV11-2 to TRBJ2-7, with TRBD1 matching over 7 bases. The J segment lost 0 bases and the V segment lost 2 bases, leaving 7 bases of the junction unmatched. This CDR3 has 16 residues. Looked up from germline, CDR1 is SGHAT and CDR2 is FQNNGV. CDR3 protein: CASSLSLTGLSYEQYF. Written as DNA, the CDR3 is TGTGCCAGCAGCTTAAGCTTGACAGGGCTCTCCTACGAGCAGTACTTC.

This clone has a count of ten or more. This specimen includes other DNA sequences encoding the same CDR3. The chain is built from TRBV27 and TRBJ1-1, with 8 nucleotides matching TRBD1. The ends lost 2 bases at V and 1 base at J; junction bases unmatched: 6. CDR3 length: 16 amino acids. The V gene's germline CDR1 is MNHEY and CDR2 SMNVEV (reference sequence). The CDR3 protein is CASSLGQGARNTEAFF. The CDR3 nucleotides are TGTGCCAGCAGTTTAGGTCAGGGGGCAAGGAACACTGAAGCTTTCTTT.

This clone was seen only once. V usage is TRBV19 and J usage is TRBJ1-4; 7 positions match TRBD1. CDR3 length: 14 amino acids. The J segment lost 3 bases and the V segment lost 9 bases, leaving 7 bases of the junction unmatched. The germline gives CDR1 LNHDA, CDR2 SQIVND (reference sequence). The CDR3 here is CASLKTGANEKLFF. CDR3 bases: TGTGCCAGCCTCAAAACAGGGGCTAATGAAAAACTGTTTTTT.